Presented here are 24 T cell receptor beta chains from one specimen sequenced in a study of blood T cell repertoires in COVID-19. Only in-frame clones appear in the TCRdb table, and some are missing; sequencing was by immunoSEQ multiplex PCR. The data show 32,000 or so clones, 85% to 90% seen once. The sequencing input was peripheral blood. These receptors all stem from a man aged 65 to 79 with acute or convalescent COVID-19.

The gene calls are TRBV5-4 and TRBJ2-5, with a possible D match to TRBD2 (6 bases). Germline CDR1 and CDR2: SGHNT and YYREEE (reference sequence). Trimming left V 4 bases short and J 5 bases short, with 6 bases between. The CDR3 is made up of 11 amino acids. The CDR3 sequence: CASSGGETQYF. DNA of the CDR3: TGTGCCAGCAGCGGGGGGGAGACCCAGTACTTC.

The rearrangement links TRBV5-4 to TRBJ2-7; D unclear. The ends were cut back, 1 base at V and 0 bases at J, with 17 bases in the middle. This CDR3 has 17 amino acids. Germline V gene lookup returns CDR1 SGHNT and CDR2 YYREEE (reference sequence). CDR3 sequence (DNA): TGTGCCAGCAGCTTGCCAACGGAACCCGCTAGCTCCTACGAGCAGTACTTC. It yields the protein CASSLPTEPASSYEQYF.

The chain employs TRBV9 and TRBJ2-1, with 13 bases that match TRBD2. Germline V gene sequence: CDR1 SGDLS, CDR2 YYNGEE. CDR3 length equals 15 residues. The V and J ends lost 1 base and 10 bases, in that order; junction bases with no gene match: 5. CDR3 sequence: CASSVYGLAGAEQFF. The CDR3 DNA follows: TGTGCCAGCAGCGTATATGGACTAGCGGGGGCGGAGCAGTTCTTC.

The V call is TRBV6-5, the J call TRBJ2-1; 7 bases align to TRBD2. Trimming took 7 bases from V and 9 from J; bases not matched to a gene: 15. CDR1 MNHEY and CDR2 SVGAGI come from the germline V gene. The CDR3 covers 15 residues. The CDR3 loop reads CASTLPGGDSSEQFF. In DNA form, the CDR3 reads TGTGCCAGCACTTTACCGGGGGGAGACAGCTCTGAGCAGTTCTTC.

The CDR3 spells CASSPGGGTNTEAFF. The CDR3 DNA sequence: TGTGCCAGCAGCCCGGGAGGGGGAACGAACACTGAAGCTTTCTTT. V is TRBV11-2 and J is TRBJ1-1; possible D gene TRBD1, 6 bases. The CDR3 runs 15 residues. Germline CDR1 and CDR2: SGHAT and FQNNGV. Trimming stripped 5 bases from V and 1 base from J, with 14 bases between.

The V and J genes are TRBV10-3 and TRBJ1-5, with no clear D. This CDR3 has 16 amino acids. V was cut by 10 bases and J by 2 bases, with 21 bases left in between. The germline V gene encodes CDR1 ENHRY and CDR2 SYGVKD. The CDR3 here is CATTVGDGIGNQPQHF. The CDR3 DNA reads as TGTGCCACCACCGTGGGCGATGGAATAGGCAATCAGCCCCAGCATTTT.

This clone came up once. J is TRBJ1-4 and V is TRBV11-2; D is possibly TRBD1 (6 bases). The CDR3 covers 15 residues. From germline, CDR1 is SGHAT and CDR2 FQNNGV. The V and J ends lost 4 bases and 6 bases respectively, with 15 bases between them. The CDR3 DNA follows: TGTGCCAGCAGCTCGCTGACAGGAGGAGATGAAAAACTGTTTTTT. Protein: CASSSLTGGDEKLFF.

This rearrangement joins TRBV19 to TRBJ1-2; the D is unclear. The germline CDR1 and CDR2 sequences are LNHDA and SQIVND (reference sequence). CDR3 length: 11 amino acids. The V end lost 5 bases, the J end lost 8 bases, and 9 bases lay between the germline ends. CDR3 nucleotides: TGTGCCAGTAGTTCGGGTGGCGGCTACACCTTC. Amino acids: CASSSGGGYTF. Filled out from reference TRBV19 and TRBJ1-2, the complete variable domain reads DGGITQSPKYLFRKEGQNVTLSCEQNLNHDAMYWYRQDPGQGLRLIYYSQIVNDFQKGDIAEGYSVSREKKESFPLTVTSAQKNPTAFYLCASSSGGGYTFGSGTRLTVV.

V usage is TRBV30 and J usage is TRBJ1-6, with 10 bases fitting TRBD1. This CDR3 spans 14 amino acids. The trim removed 4 bases at V and 12 bases at J, leaving 9 bases unmatched. Germline values: CDR1 GTSNPN, CDR2 SVGIG (reference sequence). The CDR3 DNA reads TGTGCCTGGACAATCGGACAGGGGGGGAGACCCCTCCACTTT. It translates to CAWTIGQGGRPLHF.

The chain joins TRBV11-3 to TRBJ1-1; D not resolved. With 1 base removed from V and 5 bases from J, the gap between germline ends came to 8 bases. Germline V gene lookup returns CDR1 SGHNT and CDR2 YENEEA. The CDR3 is 13 residues long. This chain's CDR3 is CASSLVPGTEAFF. CDR3 nucleotides: TGTGCCAGCAGCTTAGTTCCGGGGACTGAAGCTTTCTTT.

The sample holds a few counts of this clone. The rearrangement joins TRBV21-1 to TRBJ2-1; the listed D gene, TRBD2, was not tested against the DNA. TRBV21-1 is designated a pseudogene. The CDR3 spans 16 residues. The CDR3 is CASSLLAGDTYNEQFF. The DNA of the CDR3 is TGTGCCAGCAGCCTTCTAGCGGGAGACACCTACAATGAGCAGTTCTTC.

V and J are TRBV19 and TRBJ2-2; D might be TRBD1 (6 bases). CDR3 size: 14 residues. Germline-derived CDR1 and CDR2 are LNHDA and SQIVND (reference sequence). The V end lost 9 bases, the J end lost 6 bases, and 17 bases lay between the germline ends. CDR3 amino acids: CASSIVPGAGELFF. CDR3 DNA: TGTGCCAGCTCCATAGTCCCAGGGGCCGGGGAGCTGTTTTTT.

V usage is TRBV7-6 and J usage is TRBJ2-1, with 8 bases matching TRBD2. The V and J ends lost 3 bases and 7 bases, in that order; junction bases with no gene match: 11. Germline CDR1 is SGHVS and CDR2 is FNYEAQ. This CDR3 is built from 16 residues. For the CDR3, the DNA is TGTGCCAGCAGCTTGGGAGCGGGGGCCAGAAAAAATGAGCAGTTCTTC. Amino acids: CASSLGAGARKNEQFF.

The rearrangement links TRBV6-2 or TRBV6-3 to TRBJ2-2, with D possibly TRBD2 on 5 matching bases. CDR3 length: 13 residues. Between the trimmed V and J ends, which lost 6 bases and 5 bases, there was a span of 10 bases. The germline gives CDR1 MNHEY, CDR2 SVGEGT. The CDR3: CASSWTGTGELFF. CDR3 DNA: TGTGCCAGCAGCTGGACTGGAACCGGGGAGCTGTTTTTT.

The chain carries TRBV9 and TRBJ1-2; tentatively, D is TRBD1 (5 bases). The length of the CDR3 is 15 residues. Per the germline V gene, CDR1 is SGDLS and CDR2 is YYNGEE. Trimming pared 4 bases from V and 5 bases from J, leaving 18 bases between. CDR3 coding DNA: TGTGCCAGCAGCCCTATGACAGCGGGAGGGTATGGCTACACCTTC. Protein sequence: CASSPMTAGGYGYTF.

The gene calls are TRBV3-1 (or the pseudogene TRBV3-2) and TRBJ1-1; unclear D gene. V was trimmed by 6 bases and J by 1 base, leaving 15 bases between them. CDR3 length: 15 residues. Looked up from germline, CDR1 is LGHDT and CDR2 is YNNKEL (reference sequence). CDR3 amino acids: CASRPRTPRNTEAFF. DNA of the CDR3: TGTGCCAGCAGGCCAAGAACCCCCAGGAACACTGAAGCTTTCTTT.

The V gene is TRBV7-2, the J gene TRBJ1-2; no firm D call. V was cut by 4 bases and J by 0 bases, with 6 bases left in between. The length of the CDR3 is 13 residues. The germline V gene has CDR1 SGHTA and CDR2 FQGNSA. CDR3 coding DNA: TGTGCCAGCAGCTATGACACTAACTATGGCTACACCTTC. Protein: CASSYDTNYGYTF.

The CDR3 reads CATSDHRQGTNEQFF. CDR3 coding DNA: TGTGCCACCAGTGATCATCGACAGGGGACCAATGAGCAGTTCTTC. The chain uses TRBV24-1 and TRBJ2-1, with 8 bases aligning to TRBD1. The V and J ends lost 3 bases and 6 bases, in that order; junction bases with no gene match: 6. This CDR3 has 15 residues. Germline loops: CDR1 KGHDR, CDR2 SFDVKD.

The rearrangement uses TRBV29-1 and TRBJ2-1; 14 bases align to TRBD2. The CDR3 is 14 amino acids. V lost 8 bases to trimming and J lost 8 bases; unmatched junction nucleotides: 8. Germline CDR1 is SQVTM and CDR2 is ANQGSEA. CDR3 nucleotides: TGCAGCATCAGACTAGCGGGGGGGGTCGATGAGCAGTTCTTC. Translating it yields CSIRLAGGVDEQFF.

J is TRBJ2-2 and V is TRBV7-9; 7 positions agree with TRBD1. J lost 6 bases, V lost 4 bases, and 5 bases had no gene match. This CDR3 contains 14 residues. The germline V gene encodes CDR1 SEHNR and CDR2 FQNEAQ (reference sequence). As DNA, the CDR3 is TGTGCCAGCAGCTCACGGACAGGCCCCGGGGAGCTGTTTTTT. Its translation is CASSSRTGPGELFF.

The V call is TRBV9, the J call TRBJ1-6; possibly TRBD1 for D (5 bases). CDR3 length: 14 amino acids. Deletions cut 4 bases from V and 8 bases from J, with 13 bases between. The V gene's germline CDR1 is SGDLS and CDR2 YYNGEE. CDR3 nucleotides: TGTGCCAGCAGCTATGGCAGGGTGGATTCACCCCTCCACTTT. It codes for CASSYGRVDSPLHF.

This chain joins TRBV3-1 (or the pseudogene TRBV3-2) and TRBJ1-2; possibly TRBD1 for D (5 bases). The CDR3 spans 14 residues. Germline V gene sequence: CDR1 LGHDT, CDR2 YNNKEL (reference sequence). V was cut by 0 bases and J by 10 bases, with 15 bases left in between. The CDR3 sequence: CASSQEFWTPFYTF. The CDR3, as DNA: TGTGCCAGCAGCCAAGAGTTTTGGACACCCTTCTACACCTTC.

V usage is TRBV5-6 and J usage is TRBJ2-7; 8 bases are shared with TRBD1. The CDR3 sequence is 13 residues long. Germline-derived CDR1 and CDR2 are SGHDT and YYEEEE. With 4 bases clipped from V and 5 bases from J, the junction kept 5 bases outside the gene matches. The DNA of the CDR3 is TGTGCCAGCAGCCCGGACAGGGTCCACGAGCAGTACTTC. It is translated as CASSPDRVHEQYF.

V gene TRBV18 combines with J gene TRBJ2-7; no firm D call. The ends were cut back, 1 base at V and 9 bases at J, with 10 bases in the middle. Germline-derived CDR1 and CDR2 are KGHSH and LQKENI. The CDR3 contains 12 residues. The DNA for the CDR3 is TGTGCCAGCTCACCACGAGATGGAGCGCAGTACTTC. Its protein product is CASSPRDGAQYF.